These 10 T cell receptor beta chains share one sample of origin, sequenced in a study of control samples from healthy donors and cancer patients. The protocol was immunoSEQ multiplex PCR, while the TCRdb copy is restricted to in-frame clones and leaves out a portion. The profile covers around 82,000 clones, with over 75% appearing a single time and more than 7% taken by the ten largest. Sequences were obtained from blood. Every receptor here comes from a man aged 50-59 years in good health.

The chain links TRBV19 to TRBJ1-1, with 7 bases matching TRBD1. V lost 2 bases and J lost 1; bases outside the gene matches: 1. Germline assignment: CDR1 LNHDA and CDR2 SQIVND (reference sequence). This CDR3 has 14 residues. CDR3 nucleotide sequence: TGTGCCAGTAGTATACACAGGGGGAACACTGAAGCTTTCTTT. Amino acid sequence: CASSIHRGNTEAFF.

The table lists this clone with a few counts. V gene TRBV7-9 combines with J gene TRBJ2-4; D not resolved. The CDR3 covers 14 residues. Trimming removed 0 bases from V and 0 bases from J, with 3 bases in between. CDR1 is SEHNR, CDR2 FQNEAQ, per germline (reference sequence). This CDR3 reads CASSLALAKNIQYF. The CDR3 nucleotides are TGTGCCAGCAGCTTAGCCCTAGCCAAAAACATTCAGTACTTC.

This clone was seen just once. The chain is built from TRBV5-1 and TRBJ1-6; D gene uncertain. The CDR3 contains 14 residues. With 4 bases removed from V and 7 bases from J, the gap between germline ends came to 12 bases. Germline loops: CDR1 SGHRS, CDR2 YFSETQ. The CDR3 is CASSLTAQNSPLHF. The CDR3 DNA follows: TGCGCCAGCAGCCTTACCGCGCAAAATTCACCCCTCCACTTT.

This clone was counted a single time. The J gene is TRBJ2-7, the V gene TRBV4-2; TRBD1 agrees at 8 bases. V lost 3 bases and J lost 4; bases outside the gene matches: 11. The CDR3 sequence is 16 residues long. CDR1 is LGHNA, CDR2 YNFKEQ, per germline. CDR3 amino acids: CASSQITGGVWYEQYF. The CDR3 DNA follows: TGTGCCAGCAGCCAGATAACAGGGGGAGTCTGGTACGAGCAGTACTTC.

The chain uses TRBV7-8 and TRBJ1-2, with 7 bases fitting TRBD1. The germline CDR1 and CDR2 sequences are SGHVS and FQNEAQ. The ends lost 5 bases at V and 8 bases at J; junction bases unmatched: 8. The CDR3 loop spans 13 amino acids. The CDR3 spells CASSPDRSGGYTF. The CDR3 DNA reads TGTGCCAGCAGCCCGGACAGGTCGGGAGGCTACACCTTC.

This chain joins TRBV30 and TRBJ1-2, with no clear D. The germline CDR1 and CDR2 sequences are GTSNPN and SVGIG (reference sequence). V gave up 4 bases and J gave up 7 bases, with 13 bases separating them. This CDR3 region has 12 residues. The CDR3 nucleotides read TGTGCCTGGATGAACTATGACGGTGGCTACACCTTC. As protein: CAWMNYDGGYTF.

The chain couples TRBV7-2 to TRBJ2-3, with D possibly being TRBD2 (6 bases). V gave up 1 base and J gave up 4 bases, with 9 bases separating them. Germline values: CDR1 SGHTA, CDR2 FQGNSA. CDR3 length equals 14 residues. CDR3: CASSLGLGADTQYF. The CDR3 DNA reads TGTGCCAGCAGCTTAGGACTAGGCGCAGATACGCAGTATTTT. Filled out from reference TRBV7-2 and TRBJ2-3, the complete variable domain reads GAGVSQSPSNKVTEKGKDVELRCDPISGHTALYWYRQSLGQGLEFLIYFQGNSAPDKSGLPSDRFSAERTGGSVSTLTIQRTQQEDSAVYLCASSLGLGADTQYFGPGTRLTVL.

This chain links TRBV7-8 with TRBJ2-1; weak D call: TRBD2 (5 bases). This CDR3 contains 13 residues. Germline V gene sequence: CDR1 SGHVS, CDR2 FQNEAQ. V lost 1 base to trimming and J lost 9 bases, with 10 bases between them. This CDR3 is CASSLGTYAEQFF. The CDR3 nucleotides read TGTGCCAGCAGCTTAGGGACTTATGCTGAGCAGTTCTTC.

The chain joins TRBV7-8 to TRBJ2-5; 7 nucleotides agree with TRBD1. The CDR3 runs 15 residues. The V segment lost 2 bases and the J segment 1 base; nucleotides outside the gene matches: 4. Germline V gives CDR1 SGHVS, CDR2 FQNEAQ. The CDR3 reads CASSLPGTVQETQYF. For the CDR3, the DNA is TGTGCCAGCAGCTTACCGGGGACAGTCCAAGAGACCCAGTACTTC.

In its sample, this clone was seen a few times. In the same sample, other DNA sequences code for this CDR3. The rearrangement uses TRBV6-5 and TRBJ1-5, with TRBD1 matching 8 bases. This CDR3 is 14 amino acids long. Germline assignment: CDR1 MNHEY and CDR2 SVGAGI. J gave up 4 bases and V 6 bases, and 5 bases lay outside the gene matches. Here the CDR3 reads CASRRTGRNQPQHF. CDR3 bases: TGTGCCAGCAGACGGACAGGGAGAAATCAGCCCCAGCATTTT.